This entry is about one TCR beta chain. Its antigen is undetermined. Assay used: immunoSEQ multiplex PCR; TCRdb lists only in-frame clones, some missing. The top ten hold 0.7% to 0.9% of the sample, which has more than 95,000 clones, about 90% seen once. This sample was taken from a study of graft-versus-host responses after intestinal transplantation. Whole-study context: Anti-thymocyte globulin induction, then tacrolimus and steroids for roughly 3 years, went to all recipients.

Notes on the study in general: High graft-versus-host to host-versus-graft clonal ratios were found in allografts of patients who had graft-donor T cell macrochimerism. Recipient marrow contained GvH clones, some of which appeared first in ileum or blood.

V gave up 1 base and J gave up 6 bases, with 9 bases separating them. The CDR3 consists of 13 residues. In germline, CDR1 is MGHRA, CDR2 YSYEKL. The genes are TRBV4-1 and TRBJ1-2, with D possibly being TRBD1 (5 bases). The source of this sequence is a human donor who received an intestinal transplant. Sequencing was performed on unstimulated CD4+ T cells sorted from spleen or lymph node cells, taken before intestinal transplant. In DNA form, the CDR3 reads TGCGCCAGCAGCCAAGCGGGGGGGGATGGCTACACCTTC. Translating it yields CASSQAGGDGYTF.